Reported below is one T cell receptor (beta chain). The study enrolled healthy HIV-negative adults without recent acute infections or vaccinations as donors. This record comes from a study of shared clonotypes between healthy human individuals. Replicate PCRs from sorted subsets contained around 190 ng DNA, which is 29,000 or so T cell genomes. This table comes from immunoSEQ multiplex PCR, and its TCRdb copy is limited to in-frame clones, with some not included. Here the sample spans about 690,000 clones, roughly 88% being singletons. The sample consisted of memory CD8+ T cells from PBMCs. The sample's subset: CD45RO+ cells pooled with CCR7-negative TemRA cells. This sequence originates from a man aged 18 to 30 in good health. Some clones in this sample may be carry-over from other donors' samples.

The CDR3 coding sequence is TGTGCCAGCAGCTTAGTGGTCCTAGCGGGAGGCCAAGAGACCCAGTACTTC. Its translation is CASSLVVLAGGQETQYF. The chain is built from TRBV7-9 and TRBJ2-5, with 11 bases fitting TRBD2. J lost 1 base, V lost 1 base, and 5 bases had no gene match. The CDR3 has 17 residues. The germline CDR1 and CDR2 sequences are SEHNR and FQNEAQ (reference sequence).